Presented here are 11 T cell receptor beta chains from one specimen sequenced in a study of T cell responses to AZD1222 COVID-19 vaccine. The repertoire was sequenced with immunoSEQ multiplex PCR; TCRdb's copy has only in-frame clones and lacks some. The sample comprises approximately 120,000 clones, about 90% of which are singletons, and less than 4.5% rests with the top ten. This specimen was peripheral blood, taken 28 days after the second AZD1222 dose. These receptors originate from an adult who received the AZD1222 COVID-19 vaccine.

V is TRBV9 and J is TRBJ1-2; D gene ambiguous. Trimming stripped 1 base from V and 5 bases from J, with 18 bases between. In germline, CDR1 is SGDLS, CDR2 YYNGEE. The CDR3 extends over 16 amino acids. The CDR3 spells CASSVYDRVGSYGYTF. In nucleotides, the CDR3 is TGTGCCAGCAGCGTATACGACCGTGTTGGATCATATGGCTACACCTTC.

This clone is a singleton in its sample. The chain couples TRBV20-1 to TRBJ2-3; TRBD1 matches at 9 bases. The CDR3 has 15 residues. V lost 3 bases and J lost 1; bases outside the gene matches: 5. Per the germline V gene, CDR1 is DFQATT and CDR2 is SNEGSKA (reference sequence). The chain's CDR3 is CSASMGQGRTDTQYF. CDR3 bases: TGCAGTGCTAGTATGGGACAGGGTCGCACAGATACGCAGTATTTT.

The chain is built from TRBV19 and TRBJ2-3; D is possibly TRBD2 (5 bases). V was pared by 1 base and J by 4 bases, with 18 bases between. The germline V gene encodes CDR1 LNHDA and CDR2 SQIVND (reference sequence). CDR3 size: 17 residues. The CDR3 reads CASSIGGTSGYPDTQYF. CDR3 nucleotide sequence: TGTGCCAGTAGTATAGGAGGAACGAGCGGCTATCCAGATACGCAGTATTTT.

The gene calls are TRBV13 and TRBJ2-1, with TRBD2 matching 7 bases. The CDR3 contains 15 residues. V lost 0 bases and J lost 6; bases outside the gene matches: 5. The germline V gene encodes CDR1 PRHDT and CDR2 FYEKMQ (reference sequence). The CDR3 DNA reads as TGTGCCAGCAGCTTAGGGGCTAGCGGACTCAATGAGCAGTTCTTC. It codes for CASSLGASGLNEQFF.

V and J are TRBV4-3 and TRBJ2-2, with 10 nucleotides matching TRBD2. V lost 2 bases, J lost 1 base, and 4 bases stayed unmatched. Per germline, CDR1 LGHNA and CDR2 YSLEER. The CDR3 has 17 residues. This CDR3 is CASSQHLAGVNTGELFF. CDR3 DNA: TGCGCCAGCAGCCAACACCTAGCGGGAGTGAACACCGGGGAGCTGTTTTTT.

This clone was counted between two and nine times. V usage is TRBV6-4 and J usage is TRBJ2-3, with D possibly TRBD2 on 7 matching bases. Germline CDR1 reads MRHNA; CDR2 reads SNTAGT. V was cut by 6 bases and J by 4 bases, with 17 bases left in between. The CDR3 has 15 amino acids. CDR3 nucleotides: TGTGCCAGCAGCCCAGAAGGGGGGGCGGCAGATACGCAGTATTTT. Its protein is CASSPEGGAADTQYF.

V and J are TRBV7-3 and TRBJ2-1; 7 positions agree with TRBD2. The CDR3 consists of 17 residues. CDR1 is SGHTA and CDR2 is FQGTGA in the germline V gene. V was clipped by 5 bases and J by 9 bases; unmatched bases: 19. CDR3 nucleotide sequence: TGTGCCAGCAGCCCCGGACTAGTCGGCGTCCTGGGGGGTGAGCAGTTCTTC. Protein product: CASSPGLVGVLGGEQFF.

The chain employs TRBV7-9 and TRBJ1-4, with D maybe TRBD1 (6 bases). The CDR3 loop spans 16 amino acids. Between the trimmed V and J ends, which lost 0 bases and 7 bases, there was a span of 15 bases. CDR1 SEHNR and CDR2 FQNEAQ come from the germline V gene (reference sequence). The CDR3 DNA sequence: TGTGCCAGCAGCTTAGCTCAGACAGGTGTAAGTGAAAAACTGTTTTTT. Its translation: CASSLAQTGVSEKLFF.

This clone was detected once. This chain connects TRBV9 to TRBJ2-2, with D tentatively TRBD2 (5 bases). CDR1 and CDR2 (germline): SGDLS, YYNGEE. The CDR3 contains 16 residues. V lost 3 bases and J 4 bases, leaving 16 bases between the germline ends. The chain's CDR3 is CASSETTAGVTGELFF. DNA of the CDR3: TGTGCCAGCAGCGAGACAACTGCCGGGGTCACCGGGGAGCTGTTTTTT.

This sequence joins TRBV7-6 and TRBJ1-2; 7 bases line up with TRBD1. The CDR3 contains 15 residues. V lost 4 bases to trimming and J lost 7 bases; unmatched junction nucleotides: 12. The germline V gene has CDR1 SGHVS and CDR2 FNYEAQ. Written as DNA, the CDR3 is TGTGCCAGCAGCTCCACGACAGGGAAGTCCCGTGGCTACACCTTC. Translated, it gives CASSSTTGKSRGYTF.

The rearrangement joins TRBV19 to TRBJ1-2; a weak D match, TRBD1 (6 bases). CDR3 length: 13 amino acids. V lost 4 bases, J lost 7 bases, and 13 bases lay in between. Germline CDR1 reads LNHDA; CDR2 reads SQIVND (reference sequence). The chain's CDR3 is CASSTTGKRGYTF. The CDR3, as DNA: TGTGCCAGTAGTACCACAGGGAAACGTGGCTACACCTTC.